The present TCR beta chain was sequenced within a study of T cell clonotyping in hematopoietic cell transplantation. Study outcomes and limitations: Recipient TCR diversity dropped after transplant; expanded clonotypes rose from day 30 to 180. Broader posttransplant TCR repertoire diversity was predicted by graft donor and pretransplant recipient Inverse Simpson Index values. CD4 and CD8 repertoire contributions could not be separated without sorting. At the given depth, recipient repertoires were over 97% de novo clonotypes.

A note on this clone: Its antigen is not identified.

Profiling relied on immunoSEQ multiplex PCR, and the TCRdb table lists in-frame clones only, not all of them. The sample records about 7,100 clones, approximately 86% being singletons. This CDR3 is built from 16 residues. The ends were cut back, 5 bases at V and 0 bases at J, with 11 bases in the middle. The germline CDR1 and CDR2 sequences are SGHVS and FNYEAQ. The time point was: recipient sample about 28 days before transplant, after cytoreduction. V and J are TRBV7-6 and TRBJ2-6; D gene uncertain. The clonotype was recovered from a man aged 25 to 45 with acute myeloid leukemia. Some clones in this sample may be carry-over from other donors' samples. The starting material was peripheral blood mononuclear cells, obtained before stem cell transplant. DNA for the CDR3: TGTGCCAGCAGCCCCTTAGCAGGCTCTGGGGCCAACGTCCTGACTTTC. Its translation is CASSPLAGSGANVLTF.